This T cell receptor (beta chain) was identified in a study of OX40 agonist ivuxolimab in advanced cancers. Overall study context: Males comprised about 78% of the group, whose mean age was roughly 64 years (range 23 to 79). Study results and limitations: Also showing low normalized T-cell clonal expansion were some of the nonresponders. The specificity for antigen of the expanded peripheral T cells was not determined.

The CDR3 sequence is 18 residues long. The V gene's germline CDR1 is SGHAT and CDR2 FQNNGV. Unmatched junction bases numbered 14, after V lost 4 bases and J lost 8 bases. Worth noting for this clone: Its antigen is still unknown.

The data were produced by immunoSEQ multiplex PCR, yet TCRdb's version contains in-frame clones alone and is incomplete. The sample has approximately 70,000 clones, around 88% seen once. It was autoimmune disease history or systemic immunosuppression that excluded patients. Sequences were derived from CD4+ or CD8+ T cells sorted from blood, sampled in a trial of the OX40 agonist ivuxolimab. The rearrangement joins TRBV11-2 to TRBJ2-2; 12 bases map to TRBD2. This TCR was recovered from an adult with an advanced solid tumor such as melanoma, head and neck, liver or kidney cancer. The CDR3 reads CASSSAGASGRAVGELFF. CDR3 bases: TGTGCCAGCAGCTCCGCAGGGGCTAGCGGGAGGGCCGTGGGGGAGCTGTTTTTT.